This entry concerns a single T cell receptor (beta chain). Antigen unknown. The data originate from a study of T cell responses to AZD1222 COVID-19 vaccine. The study, taken as a whole, reports: The study sampled repertoires only after the peak T cell response. The span of vaccine-associated CD4 TCRs extended across spike, with dominance at 160-218 and 743-854. When two AZD1222 doses had been given, Spike-specific TCR breadth and depth rose.

Assay used: immunoSEQ multiplex PCR; TCRdb lists only in-frame clones, some missing. The sample has 150,000 to 200,000 clones, 88% seen once. This CDR3 is 22 amino acids long. The chain recombines TRBV12-2 with TRBJ2-5; the table's D call of TRBD1 was not tested on the DNA. TRBV12-2 is listed as a pseudogene. This clonotype originated in an adult who received the AZD1222 COVID-19 vaccine. The source was peripheral blood, collected 28 days after the second AZD1222 dose. For the CDR3, the DNA is TGTGCAAGTCGCTTTTTATTAGGATGTGGAGGGGCCACGGGGACAGCCAAAGAGACCCAGTACTTC. The encoded protein is CASRFLLGCGGATGTAKETQYF.